The 22 T cell receptor beta chains below all came from one sample that was sequenced in a study of blood T cell repertoires in COVID-19 (TCRdb year 2020). The library came from the immunoSEQ multiplex PCR assay. TCRdb provides this immuneACCESS table in a form limited to in-frame rearrangements. Some clones are lacking; in checked studies, under half of them reflect an unresolved V gene, and why the rest are absent is not known. This sample has approximately 200,000 clones in its table, and about 90% of those were observed once. The ten largest make up about 1.9% of the sample. The sample was peripheral blood. The receptor source for this set is a man aged 40-49 years with active or convalescent COVID-19.

V usage is TRBV2 and J usage is TRBJ2-3, with TRBD2 matching 10 bases. In germline, CDR1 is SNHLY, CDR2 FYNNEI. The CDR3 is made up of 15 amino acids. Unmatched junction bases numbered 6, after V lost 7 bases and J lost 2 bases. The CDR3: CASNLAGAYTDTQYF. The CDR3 bases are TGTGCCAGCAACCTAGCGGGGGCCTACACAGATACGCAGTATTTT.

The chain carries TRBV9 and TRBJ2-7, with TRBD2 as a possible D gene (6 bases). V was cut by 4 bases and J by 4 bases, with 12 bases left in between. The CDR3 length is 13 residues. Germline loops: CDR1 SGDLS, CDR2 YYNGEE. CDR3 protein: CASSPMGLYEQYF. In DNA form, the CDR3 reads TGTGCCAGCAGCCCCATGGGACTTTACGAGCAGTACTTC.

The CDR3 here is CAISGKREGQAGELFF. The CDR3 DNA is TGTGCCATCAGTGGCAAGCGGGAGGGCCAGGCCGGGGAGCTGTTTTTT. The chain employs TRBV10-3 and TRBJ2-2, with TRBD2 matching over 10 bases. V was pared by 4 bases and J by 6 bases, with 8 bases of the junction left unmatched. The V gene's germline CDR1 is ENHRY and CDR2 SYGVKD. The CDR3 is 16 residues long.

This clone was detected only once. The chain couples TRBV28 to TRBJ1-1, with D unresolved. The CDR3 totals 13 residues. Trimming cost V 5 bases and J 5 bases, with 12 bases left between them. Germline V gives CDR1 MDHEN, CDR2 SYDVKM. This CDR3 reads CASSATGWTEAFF. CDR3 sequence (DNA): TGTGCCAGCAGTGCCACGGGATGGACTGAAGCTTTCTTT. The full variable domain, its missing parts supplied by reference TRBV28 and TRBJ1-1, is DVKVTQSSRYLVKRTGEKVFLECVQDMDHENMFWYRQDPGLGLRLIYFSYDVKMKEKGDIPEGYSVSREKKERFSLILESASTNQTSMYLCASSATGWTEAFFGQGTRLTVV.

The V call is TRBV29-1, the J call TRBJ2-5; tentatively, D is TRBD2 (5 bases). Germline lookup yields CDR1 SQVTM and CDR2 ANQGSEA. The V end was cut by 3 bases, the J end by 3 bases, with 11 bases between. CDR3 length: 13 residues. The CDR3 region is CSVEYSGKETQYF. The DNA of the CDR3 is TGCAGCGTTGAGTATTCGGGGAAAGAGACCCAGTACTTC.

The chain joins TRBV5-6 to TRBJ2-5, with D possibly TRBD1 on 8 matching bases. Trimming took off 3 bases at V and 4 bases at J, with 19 bases between the two ends. Per germline, CDR1 SGHDT and CDR2 YYEEEE. The CDR3 has 16 residues. CDR3 coding DNA: TGTGCCAGCAGCTCTAGCTGGCGGGGGACAGGAGAGACCCAGTACTTC. This encodes CASSSSWRGTGETQYF.

The chain combines TRBV19 with TRBJ2-1, with 11 bases aligning to TRBD2. This CDR3 is 19 amino acids long. V dropped 2 bases and J dropped 7; count of bases not matched to a gene: 16. Germline V gene data show CDR1 as LNHDA and CDR2 as SQIVND (reference sequence). For the CDR3, the DNA is TGTGCCAGTAGTATATATAGCGGGAGGGGAGTCTCATTTGGTAATGAGCAGTTCTTC. This gives the protein CASSIYSGRGVSFGNEQFF.

The chain joins TRBV4-1 to TRBJ1-1; 8 nucleotides line up with TRBD1. The CDR3 is 15 residues long. The V segment lost 1 base and the J segment 5 bases; nucleotides outside the gene matches: 6. CDR1 and CDR2 from the germline V gene are MGHRA and YSYEKL. The CDR3 DNA follows: TGCGCCAGCAGCCAAGCAGGGACAGGTGGAACTGAAGCTTTCTTT. It encodes CASSQAGTGGTEAFF.

The rearrangement links TRBV11-2 to TRBJ1-2; the match to TRBD1 covers 12 bases. Losses at the gene ends were 5 bases for V and 0 bases for J; bases not matched to a gene: 7. The germline gives CDR1 SGHAT, CDR2 FQNNGV. This CDR3 region has 17 residues. Written as DNA, the CDR3 is TGTGCCAGCAGCCCATGGGACAGGGGGCCCCCTAACTATGGCTACACCTTC. This translates into CASSPWDRGPPNYGYTF.

The V call is TRBV18, the J call TRBJ1-1, with TRBD1 matching over 9 bases. V was clipped by 6 bases and J by 7 bases; unmatched bases: 12. Per the germline V gene, CDR1 is KGHSH and CDR2 is LQKENI. CDR3 length: 15 amino acids. The CDR3 here is CASSPIITGGVEAFF. The CDR3 bases are TGTGCCAGCTCGCCGATAATCACAGGGGGCGTTGAAGCTTTCTTT. The full variable domain, in which reference TRBV18 and TRBJ1-1 provide the parts outside the CDR3, is NAGVMQNPRHLVRRRGQEARLRCSPMKGHSHVYWYRQLPEEGLKFMVYLQKENIIDESGMPKERFSAEFPKEGPSILRIQQVVRGDSAAYFCASSPIITGGVEAFFGQGTRLTVV.

The chain has TRBV27 and TRBJ1-1; D is ambiguous. V dropped 2 bases and J dropped 4 bases, with 8 bases sitting between them. Per germline, CDR1 MNHEY and CDR2 SMNVEV (reference sequence). The CDR3 sequence is 13 residues long. CDR3 DNA sequence: TGTGCCAGCAGTTTAATGGGCCCCACTGAAGCTTTCTTT. It yields the protein CASSLMGPTEAFF.

The chain is built from TRBV19 and TRBJ1-2, with D uncertain. CDR3 length equals 14 residues. Trimming left V 3 bases short and J 5 bases short, with 13 bases between. Germline lookup yields CDR1 LNHDA and CDR2 SQIVND (reference sequence). The CDR3 loop is CASSMEVISYGYTF. In DNA form, the CDR3 reads TGTGCCAGTAGTATGGAGGTAATCTCTTATGGCTACACCTTC.

The V and J genes are TRBV11-2 and TRBJ1-1, with D tentatively TRBD1 (5 bases). V shed 4 bases and J shed 10 bases, with 16 bases lying between them. The CDR3 sequence is 13 residues long. The germline CDR1 and CDR2 sequences are SGHAT and FQNNGV. The CDR3 DNA is TGTGCCAGCAGCTGGTCGGCAGGGTTGGCAGCTTTCTTT. This translates into CASSWSAGLAAFF.

This chain joins TRBV27 and TRBJ1-1; possibly TRBD1 for D (6 bases). Trimming cost V 6 bases and J 4 bases, with 18 bases left between them. The CDR3 totals 15 residues. Germline-derived CDR1 and CDR2 are MNHEY and SMNVEV (reference sequence). For the CDR3, the DNA is TGTGCCAGCAGCCCCAGAGGGGGATTCGGCACTGAAGCTTTCTTT. It codes for CASSPRGGFGTEAFF.

This clone was seen more than once but under ten times. This sequence joins TRBV5-1 and TRBJ1-4; D possibly corresponds to TRBD1 (6 bases). V gave up 0 bases and J gave up 1 base, with 13 bases separating them. This CDR3 comprises 17 residues. Germline-derived CDR1 and CDR2 are SGHRS and YFSETQ. CDR3 protein: CASSLGRDTETNEKLFF. The CDR3 DNA reads as TGCGCCAGCAGCTTGGGCCGGGACACCGAAACTAATGAAAAACTGTTTTTT.

The chain carries TRBV13 and TRBJ1-4; maybe TRBD1 (5 bases). The V gene lost 5 bases and the J gene lost 6 bases, with 16 bases spanning the gap. Germline V gene lookup returns CDR1 PRHDT and CDR2 FYEKMQ (reference sequence). This CDR3 spans 15 amino acids. CDR3 protein: CASSLDGGGDEKLFF. The CDR3 DNA sequence: TGTGCCAGCAGCCTGGACGGGGGGGGAGATGAAAAACTGTTTTTT.

This chain joins TRBV5-1 and TRBJ1-2; no definite D call. This CDR3 has 13 residues. The V gene lost 4 bases and the J gene lost 3 bases, with 10 bases spanning the gap. CDR1 is SGHRS, CDR2 YFSETQ, per germline. The CDR3 DNA reads as TGCGCCAGCAGCGCAGACAACCACTATGGCTACACCTTC. It yields the protein CASSADNHYGYTF.

CDR3 residues: CASSLALGLADSYEQYF. The CDR3 DNA reads TGCGCCAGCAGCTTGGCTCTGGGACTAGCGGACTCCTACGAGCAGTACTTC. V and J are TRBV5-1 and TRBJ2-7; 11 nucleotides align to TRBD2. V trimming: 0 bases; J trimming: 0 bases; junction bases outside the gene matches: 5. The CDR3 contains 17 residues. Germline V lookup: CDR1 SGHRS, CDR2 YFSETQ.

The chain uses TRBV5-5 and TRBJ2-7; TRBD1 matches at 11 bases. Germline V gene lookup returns CDR1 SGHKS and CDR2 YYEKEE (reference sequence). V lost 2 bases to trimming and J lost 6 bases; unmatched junction nucleotides: 7. The CDR3 loop spans 15 amino acids. The CDR3 loop is CASSFNSGTGGEQYF. The CDR3 DNA reads as TGTGCCAGCAGCTTTAATTCGGGGACAGGGGGCGAGCAGTACTTC.

The V gene is TRBV5-1, the J gene TRBJ2-3; no firm D call. The CDR3 has 14 amino acids. Trimming removed 3 bases from V and 2 bases from J, with 10 bases in between. Germline loops: CDR1 SGHRS, CDR2 YFSETQ. The CDR3 sequence is CASSSGGVTDTQYF. Here the CDR3 DNA reads TGCGCCAGCAGCTCCGGCGGCGTCACAGATACGCAGTATTTT.

The gene calls are TRBV5-5 and TRBJ1-1; 7 positions match TRBD1. CDR1 is SGHKS, CDR2 YYEKEE, per germline (reference sequence). V was pared by 5 bases and J by 0 bases, with 7 bases of the junction left unmatched. This CDR3 has 15 amino acids. CDR3 amino acids: CASRSNGQVNTEAFF. CDR3 DNA sequence: TGTGCCAGCAGGTCCAACGGACAGGTGAACACTGAAGCTTTCTTT. Looking up the rest from reference TRBV5-5 and TRBJ1-1 gives the full variable domain: DAGVTQSPTHLIKTRGQQVTLRCSPISGHKSVSWYQQVLGQGPQFIFQYYEKEERGRGNFPDRFSARQFPNYSSELNVNALLLGDSALYLCASRSNGQVNTEAFFGQGTRLTVV.

The chain combines TRBV6-4 with TRBJ1-5; 11 bases match TRBD1. The germline gives CDR1 MRHNA, CDR2 SNTAGT. CDR3 length: 18 residues. Trimming at V came to 0 bases and at J to 0 bases, leaving 4 bases not matched to a gene. The DNA for the CDR3 is TGTGCCAGCAGTGACTCCGGACAGGGGGCGGGTAGCAATCAGCCCCAGCATTTT. Protein: CASSDSGQGAGSNQPQHF.